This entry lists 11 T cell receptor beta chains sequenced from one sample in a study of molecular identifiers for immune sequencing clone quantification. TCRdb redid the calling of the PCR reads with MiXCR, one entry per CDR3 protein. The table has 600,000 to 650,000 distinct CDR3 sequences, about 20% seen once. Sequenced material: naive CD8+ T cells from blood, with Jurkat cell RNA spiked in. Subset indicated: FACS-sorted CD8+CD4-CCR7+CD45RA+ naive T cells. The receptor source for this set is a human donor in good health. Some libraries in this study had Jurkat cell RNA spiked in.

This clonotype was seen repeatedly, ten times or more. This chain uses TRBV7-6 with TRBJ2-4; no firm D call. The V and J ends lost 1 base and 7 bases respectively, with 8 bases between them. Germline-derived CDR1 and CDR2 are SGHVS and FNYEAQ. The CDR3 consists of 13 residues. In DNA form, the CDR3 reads TGTGCCAGCAGCTTAGGGGTGTCGAACATTCAGTACTTC. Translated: CASSLGVSNIQYF.

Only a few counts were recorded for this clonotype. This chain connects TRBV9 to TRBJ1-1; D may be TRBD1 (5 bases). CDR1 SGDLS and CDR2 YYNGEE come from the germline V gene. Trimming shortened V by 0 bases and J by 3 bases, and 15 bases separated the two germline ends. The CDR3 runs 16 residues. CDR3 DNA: TGTGCCAGCAGCGTAGGAGGGACCCCGGGTTACACTGAAGCTTTCTTT. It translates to CASSVGGTPGYTEAFF.

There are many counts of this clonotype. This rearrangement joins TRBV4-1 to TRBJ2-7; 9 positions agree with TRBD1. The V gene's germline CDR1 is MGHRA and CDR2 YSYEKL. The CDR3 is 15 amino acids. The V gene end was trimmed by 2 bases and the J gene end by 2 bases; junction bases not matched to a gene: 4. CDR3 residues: CASSQKTGGPYEQYF. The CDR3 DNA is TGCGCCAGCAGCCAAAAGACAGGGGGTCCCTACGAGCAGTACTTC.

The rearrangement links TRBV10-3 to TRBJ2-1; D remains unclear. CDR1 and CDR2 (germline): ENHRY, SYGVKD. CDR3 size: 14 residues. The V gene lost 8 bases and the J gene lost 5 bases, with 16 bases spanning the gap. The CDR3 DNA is TGTGCCATCGGGTCGCGATCGACTGACAATGAGCAGTTCTTC. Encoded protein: CAIGSRSTDNEQFF.

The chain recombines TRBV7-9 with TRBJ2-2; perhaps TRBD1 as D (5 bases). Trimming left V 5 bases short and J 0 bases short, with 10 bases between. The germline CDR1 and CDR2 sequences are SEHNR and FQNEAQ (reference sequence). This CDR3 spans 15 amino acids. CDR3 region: CASSPRETNTGELFF. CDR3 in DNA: TGTGCCAGCAGCCCCAGGGAAACGAACACCGGGGAGCTGTTTTTT. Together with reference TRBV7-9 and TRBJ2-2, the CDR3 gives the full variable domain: DTGVSQNPRHKITKRGQNVTFRCDPISEHNRLYWYRQTLGQGPEFLTYFQNEAQLEKSRLLSDRFSAERPKGSFSTLEIQRTEQGDSAMYLCASSPRETNTGELFFGEGSRLTVL.

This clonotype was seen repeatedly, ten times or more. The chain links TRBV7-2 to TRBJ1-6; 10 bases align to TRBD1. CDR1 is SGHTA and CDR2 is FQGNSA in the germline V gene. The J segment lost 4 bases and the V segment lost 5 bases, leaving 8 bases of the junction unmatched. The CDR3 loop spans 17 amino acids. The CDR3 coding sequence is TGTGCCAGCAGCCCCAGACAGGGGGCTTTGTATAATTCACCCCTCCACTTT. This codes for CASSPRQGALYNSPLHF.

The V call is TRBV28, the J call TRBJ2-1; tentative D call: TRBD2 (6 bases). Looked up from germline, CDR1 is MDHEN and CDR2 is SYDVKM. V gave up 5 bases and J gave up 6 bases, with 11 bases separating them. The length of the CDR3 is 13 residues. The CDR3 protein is CASSPLASNEQFF. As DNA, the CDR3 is TGTGCCAGCAGTCCACTAGCCTCCAATGAGCAGTTCTTC.

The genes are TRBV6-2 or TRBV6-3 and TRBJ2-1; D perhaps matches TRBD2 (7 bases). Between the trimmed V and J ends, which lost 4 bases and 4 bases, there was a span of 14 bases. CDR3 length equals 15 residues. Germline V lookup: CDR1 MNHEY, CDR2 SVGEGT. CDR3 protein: CASSSQGGGYNEQFF. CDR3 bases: TGTGCCAGCAGTTCACAGGGAGGGGGGTACAATGAGCAGTTCTTC.

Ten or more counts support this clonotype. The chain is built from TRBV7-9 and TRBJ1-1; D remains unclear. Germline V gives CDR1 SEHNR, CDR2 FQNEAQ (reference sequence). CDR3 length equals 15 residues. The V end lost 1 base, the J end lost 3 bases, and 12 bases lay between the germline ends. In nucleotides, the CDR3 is TGTGCCAGCAGCTTAGTTCTGGGCAGAGACACTGAAGCTTTCTTT. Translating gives CASSLVLGRDTEAFF. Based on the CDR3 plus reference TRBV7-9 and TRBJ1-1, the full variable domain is DTGVSQNPRHKITKRGQNVTFRCDPISEHNRLYWYRQTLGQGPEFLTYFQNEAQLEKSRLLSDRFSAERPKGSFSTLEIQRTEQGDSAMYLCASSLVLGRDTEAFFGQGTRLTVV.

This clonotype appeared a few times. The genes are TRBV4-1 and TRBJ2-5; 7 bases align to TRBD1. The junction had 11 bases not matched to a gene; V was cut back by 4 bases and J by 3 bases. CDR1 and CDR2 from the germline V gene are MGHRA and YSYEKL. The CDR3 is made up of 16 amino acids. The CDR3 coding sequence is TGCGCCAGCAGCCCACCCCCCGGGACAGACAAAGAGACCCAGTACTTC. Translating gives CASSPPPGTDKETQYF.

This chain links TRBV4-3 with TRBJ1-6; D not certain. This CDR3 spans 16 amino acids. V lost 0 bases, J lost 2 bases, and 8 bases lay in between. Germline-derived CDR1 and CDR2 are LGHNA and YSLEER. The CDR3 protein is CASSQDEKAYNSPLHF. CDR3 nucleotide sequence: TGCGCCAGCAGCCAAGATGAGAAAGCCTATAATTCACCCCTCCACTTT.